Listed here are 27 T cell receptor beta chains from one sample, sequenced in a study of blood T cells in healthy people across ages. The use of a sample-barcoded 5' primer and a J-beta primer mix characterized a second PCR of roughly 6 to 11 cycles. MiXCR, run by TCRdb on the 5' RACE reads, gives a single entry per CDR3 protein. The profile shows 800,000 to 950,000 distinct CDR3 sequences, about 27% of them singletons. These same records also appear under a second study, on T cells of mothers and their children.

The sample taken for sequencing was blood. The receptors come from a woman in her thirties or forties in good health.

The chain couples TRBV20-1 to TRBJ1-3; TRBD1 might be the D (6 bases). Germline loops: CDR1 DFQATT, CDR2 SNEGSKA (reference sequence). V lost 0 bases and J lost 3, with 18 bases in between. The CDR3 is made up of 17 amino acids. In nucleotides, the CDR3 is TGCAGTGCTAGAGAGTTATCTCCGGGACATTTTGGAAACACCATATATTTT. Translated, it gives CSARELSPGHFGNTIYF.

This clonotype was found a few times. The chain uses TRBV5-5 and TRBJ2-7; 8 nucleotides line up with TRBD2. The CDR3 runs 12 residues. The trim removed 7 bases at V and 5 bases at J, leaving 5 bases unmatched. Germline lookup yields CDR1 SGHKS and CDR2 YYEKEE (reference sequence). The CDR3 region has the DNA TGTGCCAGCCGCAGCGGGGGCAACGAGCAGTACTTC. It encodes CASRSGGNEQYF.

This clonotype was counted only a few times. The gene calls are TRBV12-3 or TRBV12-4 and TRBJ2-4; D is unclear. Matching the DNA end better, TRBJ2-7 makes the J call doubtful. This CDR3 is 14 amino acids long. The CDR3 region is CASSLSPLADEQYF. In DNA, the CDR3 is TGTGCCAGCAGTTTAAGTCCCCTCGCGGACGAGCAGTACTTC.

To note about this clonotype: This could be a read error, since a much larger clone is one nucleotide away. This sequence joins TRBV18 and TRBJ2-7; D gene unclear. Per germline, CDR1 KGHSH and CDR2 LQKENI. V was clipped by 2 bases and J by 7 bases, with 15 bases between them. This CDR3 region has 14 residues. This chain's CDR3 is CASSPGPSIGEQYF. In DNA, the CDR3 is TGTGCCAGCTCACCAGGGCCCTCAATCGGGGAGCAGTACTTC.

The chain links TRBV20-1 to TRBJ2-1; tentatively, D is TRBD2 (6 bases). Trimming shortened V by 6 bases and J by 5 bases, and 17 bases separated the two germline ends. Germline CDR1 is DFQATT and CDR2 is SNEGSKA (reference sequence). This CDR3 comprises 14 residues. The CDR3 loop reads CSARPGGSDNEQFF. CDR3 nucleotides: TGCAGTGCCAGGCCCGGGGGATCGGACAATGAGCAGTTCTTC.

The chain recombines TRBV3-1 with TRBJ2-7; D gene unclear. The V end lost 0 bases, the J end lost 10 bases, and 7 bases lay between the germline ends. Germline-derived CDR1 and CDR2 are LGHDT and YNNKEL (reference sequence). This CDR3 region has 11 residues. The CDR3 region has the DNA TGTGCCAGCAGCCAAGAATGGGCCCAGTACTTC. Translating gives CASSQEWAQYF.

This clonotype appeared many times. This chain connects TRBV3-1 to TRBJ2-7; a possible D gene is TRBD2 (5 bases). CDR3 length: 15 residues. Germline loops: CDR1 LGHDT, CDR2 YNNKEL (reference sequence). V dropped 2 bases and J dropped 5 bases, with 16 bases sitting between them. CDR3 amino acids: CASSQSVGSAHEQYF. The DNA for the CDR3 is TGTGCCAGCAGCCAATCGGTGGGTAGCGCCCACGAGCAGTACTTC.

A word on this clonotype: This clone may be a read error of a much larger clone one base away. The V call is TRBV5-1, the J call TRBJ2-1; 7 bases are a match to TRBD1. The J call is doubtful: the DNA matches TRBJ2-7 better. The CDR3 has 15 amino acids. Per germline, CDR1 SGHRS and CDR2 YFSETQ. CDR3 protein: CASSPPGTVYNEQYF. The CDR3 DNA sequence: TGCGCCAGCAGCCCCCCGGGGACAGTCTACAATGAGCAGTACTTC.

The rearrangement joins TRBV10-3 to TRBJ2-1; TRBD2 agrees at 9 bases. The J segment lost 2 bases and the V segment lost 9 bases, leaving 2 bases of the junction unmatched. Germline V gives CDR1 ENHRY, CDR2 SYGVKD. The CDR3 consists of 13 residues. As DNA, the CDR3 is TGTGCCATAAGACTAGCGGCCTACAATGAGCAGTTCTTC. The encoded protein is CAIRLAAYNEQFF.

The rearrangement links TRBV29-1 to TRBJ1-1; 7 bases map to TRBD1. Germline-derived CDR1 and CDR2 are SQVTM and ANQGSEA. J gave up 3 bases and V 8 bases, and 12 bases lay outside the gene matches. This CDR3 is built from 14 residues. The CDR3 spells CSTRSRGSDTEAFF. CDR3 nucleotide sequence: TGCAGCACCCGAAGCAGGGGGTCGGACACTGAAGCTTTCTTT. Variable domain in full (rest from reference TRBV29-1 and TRBJ1-1): SAVISQKPSRDICQRGTSLTIQCQVDSQVTMMFWYRQQPGQSLTLIATANQGSEATYESGFVIDKFPISRPNLTFSTLTVSNMSPEDSSIYLCSTRSRGSDTEAFFGQGTRLTVV.

This clonotype was counted a few times. One end of the junction is discordant with germline, which a read error may explain. The rearrangement links TRBV29-1 to TRBJ2-7; D remains unclear. Germline V gene lookup returns CDR1 SQVTM and CDR2 ANQGSEA. The length of the CDR3 is 14 residues. CDR3 in DNA: TGCAGCGTCGAAGGTTCCACAACTTCCTACGAGCAGTACTTC. Its protein product is CSVEGSTTSYEQYF.

The chain has TRBV5-1 and TRBJ2-3; possibly TRBD2 for D (6 bases). The germline V gene encodes CDR1 SGHRS and CDR2 YFSETQ. Deletions cut 7 bases from V and 0 bases from J, with 15 bases between. The CDR3 is 15 amino acids. The CDR3 loop is CASGMGGISTDTQYF. CDR3 nucleotide sequence: TGCGCCAGCGGGATGGGCGGGATTAGCACAGATACGCAGTATTTT.

The chain has TRBV5-6 and TRBJ2-6, with 9 bases identical to TRBD1. This CDR3 region has 19 residues. Trimming removed 6 bases from V and 0 bases from J; junction bases left unmatched: 13. Germline V lookup: CDR1 SGHDT, CDR2 YYEEEE. The CDR3 nucleotides are TGTGCCAGCAACCCCCCCGTTGGACAGGGGATCTCTGGGGCCAACGTCCTGACTTTC. It encodes CASNPPVGQGISGANVLTF.

This clonotype was picked up a small number of times. The chain recombines TRBV10-3 with TRBJ1-6; weak D call: TRBD1 (6 bases). In germline, CDR1 is ENHRY, CDR2 SYGVKD. Trimming stripped 4 bases from V and 11 bases from J, with 15 bases between. The CDR3 totals 14 residues. Written as DNA, the CDR3 is TGTGCCATCAGTGTTCTGGGGGCGAGTGCACCCCTCCACTTT. Residues: CAISVLGASAPLHF.

The chain couples TRBV5-5 to TRBJ2-3; 9 nucleotides agree with TRBD1. The length of the CDR3 is 15 residues. Germline V gene lookup returns CDR1 SGHKS and CDR2 YYEKEE (reference sequence). J was trimmed by 7 bases and V by 4 bases; bases with no gene match: 10. CDR3 in DNA: TGTGCCAGCAGCACCCGGACAGGGGCCGTCTATACGCAGTATTTT. It codes for CASSTRTGAVYTQYF. Filled out from reference TRBV5-5 and TRBJ2-3, the complete variable domain reads DAGVTQSPTHLIKTRGQQVTLRCSPISGHKSVSWYQQVLGQGPQFIFQYYEKEERGRGNFPDRFSARQFPNYSSELNVNALLLGDSALYLCASSTRTGAVYTQYFGPGTRLTVL.

This clonotype occurred a few times. The chain combines TRBV5-1 with TRBJ2-1; D is unresolved. This CDR3 comprises 15 residues. Deletions cut 0 bases from V and 3 bases from J, with 10 bases between. CDR1 SGHRS and CDR2 YFSETQ come from the germline V gene. The chain's CDR3 is CASSLGIMGYNEQFF. CDR3 nucleotide sequence: TGCGCCAGCAGCTTGGGAATTATGGGCTACAATGAGCAGTTCTTC. Full variable domain (outside the CDR3, taken from reference TRBV5-1 and TRBJ2-1): KAGVTQTPRYLIKTRGQQVTLSCSPISGHRSVSWYQQTPGQGLQFLFEYFSETQRNKGNFPGRFSGRQFSNSRSEMNVSTLELGDSALYLCASSLGIMGYNEQFFGPGTRLTVL.

This clonotype was seen more than once but under ten times. The V and J genes are TRBV5-1 and TRBJ2-1, with a possible D match to TRBD2 (5 bases). V lost 7 bases and J lost 9, with 17 bases in between. Germline-derived CDR1 and CDR2 are SGHRS and YFSETQ. The CDR3 is 13 residues long. The CDR3 DNA follows: TGCGCCAGCCTCGGAGATAGGGAGACTGAGCAGTTCTTC. It translates to CASLGDRETEQFF.

This clonotype was seen at least ten times. The CDR3 bases are TGCGAACGACAGGGTGGGTACGAGCAGTACTTC. This gives the protein CERQGGYEQYF. The V and J genes are TRBV20-1 and TRBJ2-7, with 7 bases that match TRBD1. The V gene's germline CDR1 is DFQATT and CDR2 SNEGSKA (reference sequence). This CDR3 is 11 amino acids long.

The chain is built from TRBV7-9 and TRBJ2-5; D not certain. Germline-derived CDR1 and CDR2 are SEHNR and FQNEAQ (reference sequence). The CDR3 length is 14 residues. V was clipped by 0 bases and J by 4 bases, with 9 bases between them. CDR3 coding DNA: TGTGCCAGCAGCTTAGCGAGGACGGCAGAGACCCAGTACTTC. Protein product: CASSLARTAETQYF.

About this clonotype itself: At one end, the junction sequence differs from germline, possibly due to a read error. The rearrangement links TRBV7-6 to TRBJ2-3, with 7 bases matching TRBD1. CDR3 length: 15 residues. Germline CDR1 SGHVS, CDR2 FNYEAQ. CDR3 sequence (DNA): TGCGCCAGCAGCTTAGGGGGCAGCCCCACAGATACGCAGTATTTT. Encoded protein: CASSLGGSPTDTQYF.

The sample holds many counts of this clonotype. The chain is built from TRBV20-1 and TRBJ2-7; the D is unclear. Germline CDR1 DFQATT, CDR2 SNEGSKA (reference sequence). This CDR3 spans 13 amino acids. Trimming removed 3 bases from V and 3 bases from J, with 12 bases in between. In nucleotides, the CDR3 is TGCAGTGCTAGGCACAGCTACGGCTACGAGCAGTACTTC. This translates into CSARHSYGYEQYF.

CDR3 in amino acids: CASSSSTSKTQYF. In nucleotides, the CDR3 is TGTGCCAGCAGCTCGAGCACGTCTAAGACCCAGTACTTC. This chain connects TRBV6-6 to TRBJ2-5; no reliable D call. V lost 6 bases, J lost 6 bases, and 14 bases lay in between. The CDR3 runs 13 residues. Germline CDR1 and CDR2: MNHNY and SVGAGI (reference sequence).

This clonotype was seen a handful of times. The genes are TRBV13 and TRBJ2-1; D is possibly TRBD2 (6 bases). The CDR3 is made up of 16 amino acids. Trimming removed 2 bases at V and 9 bases at J, with 20 bases between. CDR1 PRHDT and CDR2 FYEKMQ come from the germline V gene (reference sequence). The CDR3 region is CASSLPPGTGYGEQFF. The CDR3 bases are TGTGCCAGCAGCTTACCCCCCGGGACTGGATATGGTGAGCAGTTCTTC.

This clonotype was observed a few times. The gene calls are TRBV7-2 and TRBJ1-4; D may be TRBD1 (6 bases). V dropped 8 bases and J dropped 5 bases, with 18 bases sitting between them. Germline assignment: CDR1 SGHTA and CDR2 FQGNSA. The CDR3 length is 15 residues. As DNA, the CDR3 is TGTGCCAGCGATACCGTAGGTACAGGGAATGAAAAACTGTTTTTT. Residues: CASDTVGTGNEKLFF. Full variable domain (missing parts from reference TRBV7-2 and TRBJ1-4): GAGVSQSPSNKVTEKGKDVELRCDPISGHTALYWYRQSLGQGLEFLIYFQGNSAPDKSGLPSDRFSAERTGGSVSTLTIQRTQQEDSAVYLCASDTVGTGNEKLFFGSGTQLSVL.

The table lists this clonotype with a few counts. The chain couples TRBV5-1 to TRBJ2-7; no reliable D call. V was clipped by 2 bases and J by 7 bases, with 13 bases between them. The CDR3 totals 13 residues. Per germline, CDR1 SGHRS and CDR2 YFSETQ. As DNA, the CDR3 is TGCGCCAGCAGCTTCATCGGCTACAATGAGCAGTACTTC. It codes for CASSFIGYNEQYF.

This clonotype was counted only a few times. V and J are TRBV4-1 and TRBJ1-2; D is unclear. Germline CDR1 reads MGHRA; CDR2 reads YSYEKL. V gave up 0 bases and J gave up 8 bases, with 16 bases separating them. CDR3 length: 15 residues. In nucleotides, the CDR3 is TGCGCCAGCAGCCAAGATGGACTTGGGGTTCGAGGCTACACCTTC. Its translation: CASSQDGLGVRGYTF.

V and J are TRBV11-3 and TRBJ2-1; 8 nucleotides align to TRBD2. The CDR3 has 14 residues. V shed 5 bases and J 10 bases; nucleotides not matched to a gene: 10. Per germline, CDR1 SGHNT and CDR2 YENEEA. DNA for the CDR3: TGTGCCAGCAGCCTTAGCGGGGCCTTGGGGGAGCAGTTCTTC. Its translation: CASSLSGALGEQFF. The full variable domain, with the rest looked up from reference TRBV11-3 and TRBJ2-1, is EAGVVQSPRYKIIEKKQPVAFWCNPISGHNTLYWYLQNLGQGPELLIRYENEEAVDDSQLPKDRFSAERLKGVDSTLKIQPAELGDSAVYLCASSLSGALGEQFFGPGTRLTVL.